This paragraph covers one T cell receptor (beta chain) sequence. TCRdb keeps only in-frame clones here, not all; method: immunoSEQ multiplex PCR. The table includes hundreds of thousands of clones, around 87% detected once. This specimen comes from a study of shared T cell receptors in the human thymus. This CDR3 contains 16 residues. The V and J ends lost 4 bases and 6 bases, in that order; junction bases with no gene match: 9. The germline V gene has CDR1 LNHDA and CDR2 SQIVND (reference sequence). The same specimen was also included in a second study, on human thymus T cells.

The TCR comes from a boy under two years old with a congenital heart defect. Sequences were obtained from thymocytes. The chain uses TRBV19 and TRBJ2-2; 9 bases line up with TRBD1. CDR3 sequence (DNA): TGTGCCAGTAGTACGGGACAGGGCGAAATAGCCGGGGAGCTGTTTTTT. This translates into CASSTGQGEIAGELFF.